The next 23 T cell receptor beta chains were all read from a single sample in a study of regulatory T cells in long-lasting Graves disease. TCR beta libraries were built with iRepertoire HTBI primers and Arm-PCR of CDR3 regions. TCRdb independently ran MiXCR on the multiplex PCR reads; one entry per CDR3 protein. The sample records roughly 300,000 distinct CDR3 sequences, around 21% being singletons. The sample's time point: persistent/refractory GD, antithyroid drugs over 5 years with positive TRAb. From PBMCs, RNA was extracted and then used to make the TCR library. Source: peripheral blood mononuclear cells (PBMCs), taken when the disease was refractory, from a patient treated with antithyroid drugs. These receptor sequences come from a female donor with Graves disease.

This clonotype was counted between two and nine times. V and J are TRBV5-5 and TRBJ1-1; unclear D gene. The CDR3 is made up of 16 amino acids. V shed 0 bases and J shed 0 bases, with 12 bases lying between them. CDR1 is SGHKS and CDR2 is YYEKEE in the germline V gene (reference sequence). The CDR3 coding sequence is TGTGCCAGCAGCTTGGTGGCGGGAAACCTGAACACTGAAGCTTTCTTT. It codes for CASSLVAGNLNTEAFF.

A word on this clonotype: With a much larger clone just one base away, this may be a read error. The rearrangement uses TRBV27 and TRBJ1-5, with 8 bases aligning to TRBD1. V lost 4 bases and J lost 6; bases outside the gene matches: 2. Germline V gene data show CDR1 as MNHEY and CDR2 as SMNVEV (reference sequence). There are 13 residues in the CDR3. The CDR3 spells CASSWTGTQPQHF. The CDR3 coding sequence is TGTGCCAGCAGTTGGACAGGGACTCAGCCCCAGCATTTT.

This clonotype was seen more than once but under ten times. The gene calls are TRBV5-8 and TRBJ1-1, with D possibly matching TRBD1 (6 bases). The germline V gene encodes CDR1 SGHTS and CDR2 YDEGEE. V was shortened by 4 bases and J by 4 bases, with 14 bases between the two germline ends. This CDR3 is 14 amino acids long. The CDR3 coding sequence is TGTGCCAGCAGCCCCAGGACAGTTTTCACTGAAGCTTTCTTT. Translation gives CASSPRTVFTEAFF.

This clonotype was counted a few times. A much larger clone sits a single nucleotide away, making a read error possible. The rearrangement joins TRBV7-2 to TRBJ2-7; either TRBD1 or TRBD2 may supply D (5 bases each). Germline CDR1 and CDR2: SGHTA and FQGNSA. Between the trimmed V and J ends, which lost 6 bases and 3 bases, there was a span of 21 bases. The CDR3 length is 16 residues. CDR3 bases: TGTGCCAGCAGTTTAAAGGGGACCGGTCTGGGCTACGAGCAGTACTTC. It is translated as CASSLKGTGLGYEQYF.

This clonotype was counted many times. The rearrangement joins TRBV28 to TRBJ1-5; D is ambiguous. Germline lookup yields CDR1 MDHEN and CDR2 SYDVKM. Trimming cost V 2 bases and J 2 bases, with 7 bases left between them. This CDR3 is built from 14 residues. The CDR3 region is CASSLRVGNQPQHF. The CDR3 DNA reads as TGTGCCAGCAGTTTACGGGTTGGCAATCAGCCCCAGCATTTT.

With respect to this clonotype: The junction differs from germline at one of its ends, possibly a read error. The rearrangement joins TRBV6-5 to TRBJ1-2; D unclear. There are 12 residues in the CDR3. The V gene's germline CDR1 is MNHEY and CDR2 SVGAGI. CDR3 amino acids: CANSYGSYGYTF. Written as DNA, the CDR3 is TGTGCCAACAGTTACGGAAGCTATGGCTACACCTTC.

This clonotype was found many times. The chain has TRBV12-3 or TRBV12-4 and TRBJ1-2; D is unresolved. Deletions cut 5 bases from V and 2 bases from J, with 9 bases between. This CDR3 comprises 13 residues. CDR3 region: CASSPEVNYGYTF. The CDR3 DNA reads as TGTGCCAGCAGTCCGGAGGTAAACTATGGCTACACCTTC.

The rearrangement uses TRBV25-1 and TRBJ2-2, with D possibly called TRBD1 or TRBD2 (5 bases each). CDR1 and CDR2 (germline): MGHDK, SYGVNS. The V end lost 4 bases, the J end lost 5 bases, and 32 bases lay between the germline ends. The CDR3 is 21 amino acids. CDR3 region: CASSGFPRGPKPRTRTGELFF. CDR3 nucleotide sequence: TGTGCCAGCAGTGGCTTTCCCCGGGGACCTAAGCCCCGAACGCGGACCGGGGAGCTGTTTTTT.

This clonotype was counted at least ten times. The chain links TRBV28 to TRBJ2-1; D possibly corresponds to TRBD2 (6 bases). Per the germline V gene, CDR1 is MDHEN and CDR2 is SYDVKM. The CDR3 runs to 14 residues. Trimming cost V 9 bases and J 6 bases, with 18 bases left between them. The DNA of the CDR3 is TGTGCCAGTGCGCTGACTAGTGGTTCCAATGAGCAGTTCTTC. Translation: CASALTSGSNEQFF.

This clonotype appeared a few times. This rearrangement joins TRBV29-1 to TRBJ2-2; a possible D gene is TRBD2 (6 bases). This CDR3 has 15 residues. V lost 5 bases to trimming and J lost 3 bases, with 16 bases between them. Per germline, CDR1 SQVTM and CDR2 ANQGSEA. The CDR3 sequence: CSVQGLARDTGELFF. The CDR3 DNA sequence: TGCAGCGTTCAAGGGCTAGCGAGAGACACCGGGGAGCTGTTTTTT.

The chain carries TRBV30 and TRBJ1-3, with unresolved D. Trimming pared 6 bases from V and 0 bases from J, leaving 15 bases between. CDR3 length: 15 residues. Germline CDR1 GTSNPN, CDR2 SVGIG (reference sequence). CDR3 bases: TGTGCCTGCAGAAAATTAAAAACCTCTGGAAACACCATATATTTT. Amino acids: CACRKLKTSGNTIYF. Looking up the rest from reference TRBV30 and TRBJ1-3 gives the full variable domain: SQTIHQWPATLVQPVGSPLSLECTVEGTSNPNLYWYRQAAGRGLQLLFYSVGIGQISSEVPQNLSASRPQDRQFILSSKKLLLSDSGFYLCACRKLKTSGNTIYFGEGSWLTVV.

Notes on this clonotype: A clone one base away is much larger, so this may be a read error. The V call is TRBV6-5, the J call TRBJ1-1; no firm D call. Germline CDR1 and CDR2: MNHEY and SVGAGI. There are 13 residues in the CDR3. The CDR3 sequence: CASSYTKDTGAFF. DNA of the CDR3: TGTGCCAGCAGTTACACCAAAGACACTGGAGCTTTCTTT.

This clonotype was picked up a small number of times. The chain has TRBV7-2 and TRBJ2-1; 10 nucleotides agree with TRBD2. Germline-derived CDR1 and CDR2 are SGHTA and FQGNSA. This CDR3 region has 15 residues. The V gene end was trimmed by 4 bases and the J gene end by 6 bases; junction bases not matched to a gene: 6. The CDR3 sequence: CASSSRTSGGNEQFF. The CDR3 DNA reads as TGTGCCAGCAGCTCCCGGACTAGCGGAGGCAATGAGCAGTTCTTC.

The gene calls are TRBV4-3 and TRBJ2-7; D is unresolved. Germline assignment: CDR1 LGHNA and CDR2 YSLEER. This CDR3 has 15 amino acids. V shed 1 base and J shed 1 base, with 11 bases lying between them. CDR3 region: CASSQVHKGSYEQYF. CDR3 DNA sequence: TGCGCCAGCAGCCAAGTGCATAAGGGATCCTACGAGCAGTACTTC.

In this sample, this clonotype turned up a few times. The rearrangement joins TRBV19 to TRBJ2-5; perhaps TRBD2 as D (6 bases). Germline CDR1 reads LNHDA; CDR2 reads SQIVND (reference sequence). With 5 bases removed from V and 1 base from J, the gap between germline ends came to 17 bases. This CDR3 comprises 16 residues. This chain's CDR3 is CASSRGAAGTQETQYF. In nucleotides, the CDR3 is TGTGCCAGTAGTCGCGGGGCGGCAGGGACCCAAGAGACCCAGTACTTC.

This clonotype was recorded a few times. The CDR3 coding sequence is TGTGCCAGCAGCCCGCCGCGGAGGCCTTTGTACGAGCAGTACTTC. Amino acid sequence: CASSPPRRPLYEQYF. The rearrangement joins TRBV14 to TRBJ2-7, with D perhaps matching TRBD2 (5 bases). Germline CDR1 reads SGHDN; CDR2 reads FVKESK. The CDR3 has 15 amino acids. V gave up 4 bases and J gave up 4 bases, with 17 bases separating them.

This clonotype was seen a few times. The gene calls are TRBV7-2 and TRBJ2-7, with D perhaps TRBD2 (5 bases). V shed 2 bases and J shed 7 bases, with 18 bases lying between them. CDR1 SGHTA and CDR2 FQGNSA come from the germline V gene. The CDR3 has 15 amino acids. The CDR3 is CASSLSGDAVREQYF. The CDR3 DNA reads TGTGCCAGCAGCTTAAGCGGAGACGCTGTTCGTGAGCAGTACTTC.

V gene TRBV29-1 combines with J gene TRBJ1-1, with D unresolved. V lost 1 base and J lost 1, with 7 bases in between. Germline V gene lookup returns CDR1 SQVTM and CDR2 ANQGSEA. The CDR3 length is 13 residues. CDR3 amino acids: CSVEAWGNTEAFF. In DNA form, the CDR3 reads TGCAGCGTTGAAGCATGGGGGAACACTGAAGCTTTCTTT.

This clonotype was observed many times. The chain recombines TRBV2 with TRBJ1-2, with D perhaps matching TRBD1 (5 bases). The CDR3 runs to 15 residues. With 1 base removed from V and 2 bases from J, the gap between germline ends came to 11 bases. Germline loops: CDR1 SNHLY, CDR2 FYNNEI. CDR3 sequence (DNA): TGTGCCAGCAGTGAAGGGGCAGGGACCAACTATGGCTACACCTTC. The encoded protein is CASSEGAGTNYGYTF.

The chain combines TRBV4-1 with TRBJ1-1; 11 positions match TRBD1. The trim removed 1 base at V and 7 bases at J, leaving 5 bases unmatched. Germline CDR1 reads MGHRA; CDR2 reads YSYEKL. The CDR3 spans 15 residues. CDR3 amino acids: CASSQGTGGYGEAFF. The CDR3, as DNA: TGCGCCAGCAGCCAAGGGACAGGGGGCTATGGTGAAGCTTTCTTT.

The chain combines TRBV7-9 with TRBJ2-1; D is unresolved. V was cut by 5 bases and J by 3 bases, with 11 bases left in between. Germline values: CDR1 SEHNR, CDR2 FQNEAQ (reference sequence). There are 14 residues in the CDR3. The CDR3 DNA reads TGTGCCAGCAGCCCCCAGGTGGACTACAATGAGCAGTTCTTC. The encoded protein is CASSPQVDYNEQFF.

This clonotype was observed a handful of times. The chain combines TRBV15 with TRBJ2-6, with TRBD2 identical over 7 bases. Germline V CDR1 and CDR2: LNHNV, YYDKDF (reference sequence). The J segment lost 0 bases and the V segment lost 5 bases, leaving 4 bases of the junction unmatched. This CDR3 contains 16 residues. The CDR3 here is CATSGEGNSGANVLTF. CDR3 DNA sequence: TGTGCCACCAGCGGGGAGGGGAACTCTGGGGCCAACGTCCTGACTTTC.

This clonotype was detected only a few times. The chain joins TRBV7-9 to TRBJ2-7, with D possibly TRBD2 on 6 matching bases. With 6 bases removed from V and 7 bases from J, the gap between germline ends came to 22 bases. The CDR3 is made up of 15 amino acids. Germline lookup yields CDR1 SEHNR and CDR2 FQNEAQ (reference sequence). The CDR3 protein is CASSSPPEGGREQYF. DNA of the CDR3: TGTGCCAGCAGTTCCCCCCCGGAGGGAGGTCGGGAGCAGTACTTC.